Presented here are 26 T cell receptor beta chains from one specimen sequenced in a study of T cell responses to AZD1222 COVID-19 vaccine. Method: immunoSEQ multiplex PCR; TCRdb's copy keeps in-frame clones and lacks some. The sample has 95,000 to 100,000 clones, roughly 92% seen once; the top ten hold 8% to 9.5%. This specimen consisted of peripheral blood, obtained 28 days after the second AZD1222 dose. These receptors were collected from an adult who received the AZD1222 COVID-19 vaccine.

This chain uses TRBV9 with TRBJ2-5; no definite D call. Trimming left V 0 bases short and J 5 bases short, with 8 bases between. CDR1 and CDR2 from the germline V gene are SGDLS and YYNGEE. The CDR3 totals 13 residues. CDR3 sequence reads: CASSVGSLETQYF. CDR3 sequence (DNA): TGTGCCAGCAGCGTAGGGAGTTTGGAGACCCAGTACTTC.

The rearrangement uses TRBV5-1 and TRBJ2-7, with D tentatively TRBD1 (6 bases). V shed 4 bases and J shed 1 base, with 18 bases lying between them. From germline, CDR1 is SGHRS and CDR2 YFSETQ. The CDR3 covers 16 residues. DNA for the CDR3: TGCGCCAGCAGCCCGGGCACTGGGGGCGCGTCCTACGAGCAGTACTTC. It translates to CASSPGTGGASYEQYF.

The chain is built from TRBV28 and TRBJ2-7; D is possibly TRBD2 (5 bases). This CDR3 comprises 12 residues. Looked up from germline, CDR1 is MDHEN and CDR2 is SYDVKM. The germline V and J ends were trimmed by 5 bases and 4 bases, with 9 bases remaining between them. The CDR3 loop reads CASSNRRYEQYF. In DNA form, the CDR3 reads TGTGCCAGCAGTAACCGGAGGTACGAGCAGTACTTC.

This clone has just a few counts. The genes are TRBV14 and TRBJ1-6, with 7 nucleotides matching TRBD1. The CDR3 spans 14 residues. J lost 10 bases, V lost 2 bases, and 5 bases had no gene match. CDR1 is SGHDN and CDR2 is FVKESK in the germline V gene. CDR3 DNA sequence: TGTGCCAGCAGCCAACTCAGGGGGACGTCACCCCTCCACTTT. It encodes CASSQLRGTSPLHF.

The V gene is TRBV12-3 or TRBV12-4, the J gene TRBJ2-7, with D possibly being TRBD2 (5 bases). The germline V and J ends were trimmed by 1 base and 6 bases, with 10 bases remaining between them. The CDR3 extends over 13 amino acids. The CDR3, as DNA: TGTGCCAGCAGTTTAGGCCAGGCGGGCGAGCAGTACTTC. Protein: CASSLGQAGEQYF.

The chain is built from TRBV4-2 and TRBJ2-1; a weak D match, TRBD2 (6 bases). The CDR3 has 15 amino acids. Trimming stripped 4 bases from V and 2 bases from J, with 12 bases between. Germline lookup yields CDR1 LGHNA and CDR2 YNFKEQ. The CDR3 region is CASSPAGWTYNEQFF. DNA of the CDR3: TGTGCCAGCAGCCCTGCGGGATGGACCTACAATGAGCAGTTCTTC.

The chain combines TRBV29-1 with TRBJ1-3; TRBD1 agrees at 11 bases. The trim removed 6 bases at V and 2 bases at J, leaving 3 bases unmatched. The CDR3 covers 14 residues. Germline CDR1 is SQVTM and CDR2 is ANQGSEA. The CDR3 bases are TGCAGCGTCAAGGGACAGGGGGCTGGAAACACCATATATTTT. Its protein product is CSVKGQGAGNTIYF. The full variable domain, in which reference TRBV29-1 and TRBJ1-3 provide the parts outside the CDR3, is SAVISQKPSRDICQRGTSLTIQCQVDSQVTMMFWYRQQPGQSLTLIATANQGSEATYESGFVIDKFPISRPNLTFSTLTVSNMSPEDSSIYLCSVKGQGAGNTIYFGEGSWLTVV.

The chain's CDR3 is CASSDRTVLTEAFF. CDR3 DNA: TGTGCCAGCAGTGACCGGACAGTTTTGACTGAAGCTTTCTTT. The chain couples TRBV2 to TRBJ1-1; TRBD1 might be the D (6 bases). The CDR3 consists of 14 residues. Germline V gene lookup returns CDR1 SNHLY and CDR2 FYNNEI. V lost 3 bases and J lost 5, with 13 bases in between.

The DNA of the CDR3 is TGCAGTGCCAGACGACGGGACACCATATATTTT. Its protein product is CSARRRDTIYF. This chain uses TRBV20-1 with TRBJ1-3; D is unresolved. V was trimmed by 6 bases and J by 8 bases, leaving 11 bases between them. The germline V gene encodes CDR1 DFQATT and CDR2 SNEGSKA (reference sequence). This CDR3 contains 11 residues.

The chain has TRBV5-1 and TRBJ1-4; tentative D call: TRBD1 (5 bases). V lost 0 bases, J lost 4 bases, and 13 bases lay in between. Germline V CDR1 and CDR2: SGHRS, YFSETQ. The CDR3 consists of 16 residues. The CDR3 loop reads CASSLVTGRYNEKLFF. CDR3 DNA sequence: TGCGCCAGCAGCTTGGTCACAGGACGTTATAATGAAAAACTGTTTTTT.

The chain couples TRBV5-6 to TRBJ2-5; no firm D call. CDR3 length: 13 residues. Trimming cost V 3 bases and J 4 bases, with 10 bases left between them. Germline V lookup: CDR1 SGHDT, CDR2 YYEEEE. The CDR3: CASSYSWGETQYF. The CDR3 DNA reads TGTGCCAGCAGCTACTCCTGGGGAGAGACCCAGTACTTC.

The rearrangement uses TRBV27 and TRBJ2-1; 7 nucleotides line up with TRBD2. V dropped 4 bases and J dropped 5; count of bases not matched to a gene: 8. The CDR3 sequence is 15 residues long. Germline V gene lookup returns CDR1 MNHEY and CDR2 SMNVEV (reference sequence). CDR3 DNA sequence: TGTGCCAGCAGTTCTGGGGCTAGCGGCAACAATGAGCAGTTCTTC. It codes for CASSSGASGNNEQFF.

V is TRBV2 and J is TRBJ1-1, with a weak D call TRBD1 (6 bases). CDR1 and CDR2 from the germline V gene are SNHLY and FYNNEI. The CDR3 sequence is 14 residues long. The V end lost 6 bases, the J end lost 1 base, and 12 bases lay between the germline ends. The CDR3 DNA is TGTGCCAGCAGGCAGACAGGAAGGAACACTGAAGCTTTCTTT. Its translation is CASRQTGRNTEAFF.

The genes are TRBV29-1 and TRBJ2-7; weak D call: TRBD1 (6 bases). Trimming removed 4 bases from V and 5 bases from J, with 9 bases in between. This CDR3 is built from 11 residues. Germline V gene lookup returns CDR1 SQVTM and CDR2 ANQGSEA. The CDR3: CSVGTDNEQYF. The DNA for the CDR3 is TGCAGCGTTGGGACAGACAACGAGCAGTACTTC.

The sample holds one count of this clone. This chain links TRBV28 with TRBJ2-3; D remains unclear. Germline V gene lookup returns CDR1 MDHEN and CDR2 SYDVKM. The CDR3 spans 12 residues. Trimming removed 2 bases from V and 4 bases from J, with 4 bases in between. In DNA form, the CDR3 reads TGTGCCAGCAGTTTAAGCGCAGATACGCAGTATTTT. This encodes CASSLSADTQYF.

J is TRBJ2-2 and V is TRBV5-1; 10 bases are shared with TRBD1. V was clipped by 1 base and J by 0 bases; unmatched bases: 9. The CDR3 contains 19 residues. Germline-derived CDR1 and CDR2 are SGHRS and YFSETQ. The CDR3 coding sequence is TGCGCCAGCAGCTTGTCCCGGGACAGGGGATCCGCGAACACCGGGGAGCTGTTTTTT. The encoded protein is CASSLSRDRGSANTGELFF.

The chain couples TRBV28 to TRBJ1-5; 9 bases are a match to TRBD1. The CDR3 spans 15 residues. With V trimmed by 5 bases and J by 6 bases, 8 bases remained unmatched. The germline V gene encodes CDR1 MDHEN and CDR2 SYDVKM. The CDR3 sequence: CASSPLGTGIQPQHF. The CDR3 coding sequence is TGTGCCAGCAGTCCCTTAGGGACAGGGATTCAGCCCCAGCATTTT.

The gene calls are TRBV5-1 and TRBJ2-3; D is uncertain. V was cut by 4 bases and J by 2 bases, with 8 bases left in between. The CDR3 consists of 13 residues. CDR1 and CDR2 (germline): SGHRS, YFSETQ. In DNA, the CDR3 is TGCGCCAGCAGCAGTATTTCCACAGATACGCAGTATTTT. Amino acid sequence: CASSSISTDTQYF.

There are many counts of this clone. CDR3 in amino acids: CASSPGPLYEQYF. Written as DNA, the CDR3 is TGTGCCAGCAGCCCTGGACCTCTCTACGAGCAGTACTTC. The rearrangement uses TRBV28 and TRBJ2-7; no clear D gene. V was cut by 6 bases and J by 3 bases, with 12 bases left in between. CDR1 is MDHEN, CDR2 SYDVKM, per germline. The CDR3 covers 13 residues.

Here the CDR3 DNA reads TGTGCCAGCTTCACCAATAGACAGAACACCGGGGAGCTGTTTTTT. Its protein is CASFTNRQNTGELFF. The chain employs TRBV18 and TRBJ2-2; D gene ambiguous. Trimming took 7 bases from V and 1 from J, leaving 13 bases between them. Germline V gene lookup returns CDR1 KGHSH and CDR2 LQKENI. This CDR3 contains 15 residues.

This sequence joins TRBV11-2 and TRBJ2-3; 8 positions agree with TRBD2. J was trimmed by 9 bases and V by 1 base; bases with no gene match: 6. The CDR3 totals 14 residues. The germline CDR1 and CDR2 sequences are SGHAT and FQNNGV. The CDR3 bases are TGTGCCAGCAGCTTAGGTGGGACTAGGGAGACGCAGTATTTT. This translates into CASSLGGTRETQYF.

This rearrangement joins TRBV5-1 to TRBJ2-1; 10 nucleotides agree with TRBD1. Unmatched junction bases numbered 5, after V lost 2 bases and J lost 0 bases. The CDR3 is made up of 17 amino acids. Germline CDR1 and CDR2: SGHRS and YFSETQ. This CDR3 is CASSLKGTGASYNEQFF. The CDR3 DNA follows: TGCGCCAGCAGCTTAAAAGGGACAGGGGCCTCCTACAATGAGCAGTTCTTC. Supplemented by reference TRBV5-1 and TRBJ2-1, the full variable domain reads KAGVTQTPRYLIKTRGQQVTLSCSPISGHRSVSWYQQTPGQGLQFLFEYFSETQRNKGNFPGRFSGRQFSNSRSEMNVSTLELGDSALYLCASSLKGTGASYNEQFFGPGTRLTVL.

The chain's CDR3 is CASSFLLATDTQYF. The CDR3 DNA follows: TGTGCCAGCAGCTTTCTACTAGCGACAGATACGCAGTATTTT. The V and J genes are TRBV7-2 and TRBJ2-3, with 7 bases fitting TRBD2. CDR3 length: 14 amino acids. Germline V gene data show CDR1 as SGHTA and CDR2 as FQGNSA. Trimming took 3 bases from V and 3 from J; bases not matched to a gene: 3.

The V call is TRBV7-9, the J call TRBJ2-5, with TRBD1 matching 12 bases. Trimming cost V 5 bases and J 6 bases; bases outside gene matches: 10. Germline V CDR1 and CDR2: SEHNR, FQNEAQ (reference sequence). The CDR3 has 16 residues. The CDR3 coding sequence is TGTGCCAGCAGCCCCCCGGGACAGGGGGCAAGACAGACCCAGTACTTC. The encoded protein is CASSPPGQGARQTQYF.

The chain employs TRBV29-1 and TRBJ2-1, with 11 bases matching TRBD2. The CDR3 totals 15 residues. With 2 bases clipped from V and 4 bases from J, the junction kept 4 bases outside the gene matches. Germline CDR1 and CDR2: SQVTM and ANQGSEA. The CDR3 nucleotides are TGCAGCGTTGAATACGGGACTAGCGGATACAATGAGCAGTTCTTC. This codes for CSVEYGTSGYNEQFF.

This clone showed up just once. CDR3 protein: CASSVLGGTNYGYTF. The CDR3 DNA follows: TGTGCCAGCAGTGTGTTGGGCGGAACTAACTATGGCTACACCTTC. V usage is TRBV2 and J usage is TRBJ1-2; D remains ambiguous. Trimming removed 4 bases from V and 0 bases from J, with 12 bases in between. CDR3 length equals 15 residues. Germline lookup yields CDR1 SNHLY and CDR2 FYNNEI.